The rows below give T cell receptor beta chains drawn from one sample of a study. TCRdb analysed the 5' RACE reads with MiXCR anew, one entry per CDR3 protein. There are roughly 42,000 distinct CDR3 sequences in the sample; 30% occur only once, and 4% to 5% lies in the top ten. Sequenced sample: tumor-infiltrating memory CD4+ T cells sorted from the breast tumor. The origin of the receptors is a female donor with breast cancer. The CDR3 runs from the conserved cysteine through the conserved F or W. A D gene is named only where the DNA matches it firmly. Part of the rows lack a size; the others show once, few, many or a class for expanded clones.

>TRBV11-2|TRBD2|TRBJ2-5|few
TGTGCCAGCAGCTATCCTCGCAAGGGGAGGGGTTTTCAAGAGACCCAGTACTTC
CASSYPRKGRGFQETQYF
>TRBV3-1|TRBD1|TRBJ2-1|-
TGTGCCAGCAGCGTCCTAAGGACAGGCTCCTACAATGAGCAGTTCTTC
CASSVLRTGSYNEQFF
>TRBV12-3/TRBV12-4|-|TRBJ2-7|-
TGTGCCAGCACCGCCGACAGGACCTCCTACGAGCAGTACTTC
CASTADRTSYEQYF
>TRBV30|-|TRBJ2-2|few
TGTGCCTGGAGTGTCAGCCCCTTCACCGGGGAGCTGTTTTTT
CAWSVSPFTGELFF
>TRBV7-7|TRBD2|TRBJ2-3|few
TGTGCCAGCAGCCGGACTCCGGCCGGAATAGCGGGAGACGACACAGATACGCAGTATTTT
CASSRTPAGIAGDDTDTQYF
>TRBV7-9|-|TRBJ1-4|-
TGTGCCAGCAGCTTAACGCGAAGACGGACTAATGAAAAACTGTTTTTT
CASSLTRRRTNEKLFF
>TRBV10-1|-|TRBJ2-1|-
TGCACCAGCAGTGAGTCCTTGGCCTACAATGAGCAGTTCTTC
CTSSESLAYNEQFF
>TRBV4-1|TRBD1|TRBJ2-7|few
TGCGCCAGCAGCCAAGAAAGTAAGGGGACAGGGTCTTACGCCGAGCAGTACTTC
CASSQESKGTGSYAEQYF
>TRBV15|-|TRBJ2-5|-
TGTGCCGCCAGCAGAGCCGGGACGTCTGGAGAGACCCAGTACTTC
CAASRAGTSGETQYF
>TRBV9|-|TRBJ2-7|many
TGTGCCAGCAGCGTAGATGGGACCTACGAGCAGTACTTC
CASSVDGTYEQYF
>TRBV5-4|-|TRBJ1-2|once
TGTGCCAGCAGCCAAGACCAGGGGCAGGGCTATGGCTACACCTTC
CASSQDQGQGYGYTF
>TRBV4-2|TRBD2|TRBJ2-4|-
TGTGCCAGCAGCCAACCCGGGGTAGCGGGAAGAACGGACATTCAGTACTTC
CASSQPGVAGRTDIQYF
>TRBV3-1|-|TRBJ2-1|-
TGTGCCAGCAGCTTCGAAGGGGGGTACAATGAGCAGTTCTTC
CASSFEGGYNEQFF
>TRBV6-2/TRBV6-3|TRBD2|TRBJ2-3|few
TGTGCCAGCAGTTTAGCGGGGAGGGGCACAGATACGCAGTATTTT
CASSLAGRGTDTQYF
>TRBV4-3|-|TRBJ1-1|many
TGCGCCAGCAGCCAAGATATGAGGGCCCGTGAAGCTTTCTTT
CASSQDMRAREAFF
>TRBV4-1|TRBD1|TRBJ1-2|-
TGCGCCAGCAGCCGAACCCGGGGACAGGGAAATGGCTACACCTTC
CASSRTRGQGNGYTF
>TRBV10-3|-|TRBJ1-1|-
TGTGCCATCAGTGAGTCTCCCCAGGTACAGGACACTGAAGCTTTCTTT
CAISESPQVQDTEAFF
>TRBV20-1|-|TRBJ1-1|-
TGCAGTGCAGAGCCCGGCCAGGGGAGCATTGAAGCTTTCTTT
CSAEPGQGSIEAFF
>TRBV7-3|TRBD1|TRBJ2-1|-
TGTGCCAGCAGTCTCAAATCCGGGACAGGGAGCAATGAGCAGTTCTTC
CASSLKSGTGSNEQFF
>TRBV5-6|-|TRBJ2-7|-
TGTGCCAGCAGCTTGTCAGGGGATCCCGACGAGCAGTACTTC
CASSLSGDPDEQYF
>TRBV27|TRBD1|TRBJ2-3|-
TGTGCCAGCATCGGGTTTGGGGGACAGGGGGAGACTACGCAGTATTTT
CASIGFGGQGETTQYF
>TRBV3-1|-|TRBJ2-2|hyperexpanded
TGTGCCAGCAGCCAACTAGGCCCGAACACCGGGGAGCTGTTTTTT
CASSQLGPNTGELFF
>TRBV12-3/TRBV12-4|TRBD2|TRBJ2-1|few
TGTGCCAGCAGTTTGGCTAGCGGGCTATCCTACAATGAGCAGTTCTTC
CASSLASGLSYNEQFF
>TRBV9|-|TRBJ2-1|-
TGTGCCAGCAGCGGGTCCGGGTCAGCAGTCAATGGGCAGTTCTTC
CASSGSGSAVNGQFF
>TRBV7-3|-|TRBJ1-1|-
TGTGCCAGCAGCTTAACGGGGGGCTCTGAAGCTTTCTTT
CASSLTGGSEAFF
>TRBV20-1|TRBD1|TRBJ2-3|-
TGCAGTGCTAGAGGGACAGGGGCCCCGGATACGCAGTATTTT
CSARGTGAPDTQYF
>TRBV6-2/TRBV6-3|-|TRBJ2-7|many
TGTGCCAGCAGCTGGACAGCCTACGAGCAGTACTTC
CASSWTAYEQYF
>TRBV4-1|TRBD1|TRBJ2-7|few
TGCGCCAGCAGCCAAGAGCTTTCAGGGGGCCCCCTTAGCGAGCAGTACTTC
CASSQELSGGPLSEQYF
>TRBV5-1|-|TRBJ2-7|-
TGCGCCAGCAGCTTGGAACAGGTTGCCTACGAGCAGTACTTC
CASSLEQVAYEQYF